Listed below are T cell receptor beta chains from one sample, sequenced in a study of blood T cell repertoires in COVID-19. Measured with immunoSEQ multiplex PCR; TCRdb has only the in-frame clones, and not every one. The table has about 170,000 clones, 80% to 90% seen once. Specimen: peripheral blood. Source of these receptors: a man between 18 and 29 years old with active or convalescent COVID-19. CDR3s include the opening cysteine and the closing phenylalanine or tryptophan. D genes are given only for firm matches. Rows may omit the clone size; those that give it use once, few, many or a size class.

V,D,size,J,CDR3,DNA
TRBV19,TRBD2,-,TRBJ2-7,CASSIAGGFYEQYF,TGTGCCAGTAGTATCGCGGGGGGCTTCTACGAGCAGTACTTC
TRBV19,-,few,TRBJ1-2,CATGRGYTF,TGTGCCACAGGCCGCGGCTACACCTTC
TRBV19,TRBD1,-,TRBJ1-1,CASSMDSGGPQEAFF,TGTGCCAGTAGTATGGATTCAGGGGGGCCCCAAGAAGCTTTCTTT
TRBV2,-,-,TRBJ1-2,CASSPYFGGYGYTF,TGTGCCAGCAGCCCCTACTTCGGGGGCTATGGCTACACCTTC
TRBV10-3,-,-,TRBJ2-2,CAISDRVGGTGELFF,TGTGCCATCAGTGATAGGGTCGGGGGCACCGGGGAGCTGTTTTTT
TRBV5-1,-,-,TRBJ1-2,CASSLAWGTNYGYTF,TGCGCCAGCAGCTTAGCATGGGGGACAAACTATGGCTACACCTTC
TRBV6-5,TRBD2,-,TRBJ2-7,CASIRVAGVSYEQYF,TGTGCCAGCATTCGGGTAGCGGGAGTGTCCTACGAGCAGTACTTC
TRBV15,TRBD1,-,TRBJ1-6,CATSRPGQNNSPLHF,TGTGCCACCAGCAGACCGGGACAGAATAATTCACCCCTCCACTTT
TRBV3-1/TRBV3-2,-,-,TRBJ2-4,CASSPAGNIQYF,TGTGCCAGCAGCCCCGCCGGGAACATTCAGTACTTC
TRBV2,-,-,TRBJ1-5,CASSEAAGQPQHF,TGTGCCAGCAGTGAAGCTGCGGGGCAGCCCCAGCATTTT
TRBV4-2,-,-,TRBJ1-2,CASSQDQSTGNYGYTF,TGTGCCAGCAGCCAAGATCAATCCACAGGGAACTATGGCTACACCTTC
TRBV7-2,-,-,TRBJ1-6,CGTRRDSYNSPLHF,TGTGGAACGCGGAGGGACTCCTATAATTCACCCCTCCACTTT
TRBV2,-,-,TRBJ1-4,CASSEYGGARANEKLFF,TGTGCCAGCAGTGAATATGGGGGCGCAAGGGCTAATGAAAAACTGTTTTTT
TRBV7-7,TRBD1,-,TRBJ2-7,CASSLGTGSLDEQYF,TGTGCCAGCAGCCTAGGGACAGGGTCGTTGGACGAGCAGTACTTC
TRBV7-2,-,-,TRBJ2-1,CASSLMDSSTMTSHNEQFF,TGTGCCAGCAGCTTAATGGACTCGTCCACAATGACCTCCCACAATGAGCAGTTCTTC
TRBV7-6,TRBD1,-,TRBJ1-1,CASSPRQGGFGEAFF,TGTGCCAGCAGCCCCCGACAGGGGGGATTCGGCGAAGCTTTCTTT
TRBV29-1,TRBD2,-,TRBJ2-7,CSVRDYTYEQYF,TGCAGCGTTCGGGACTATACGTACGAGCAGTACTTC
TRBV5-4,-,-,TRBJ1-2,CASTLAQGRVSDGYTF,TGTGCCAGCACCTTGGCCCAGGGCAGGGTTAGTGATGGCTACACCTTC
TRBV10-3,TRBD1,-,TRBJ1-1,CAITDGQGRTEAFF,TGTGCCATCACCGACGGACAGGGGAGGACTGAAGCTTTCTTT
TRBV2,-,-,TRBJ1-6,CASSEALGVQLDSPLHF,TGTGCCAGCAGTGAAGCGCTGGGCGTTCAATTGGATTCACCCCTCCACTTT
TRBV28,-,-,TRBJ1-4,CASSFLFSVDYGNEKLFF,TGTGCCAGCAGTTTTCTATTCTCGGTGGACTATGGAAATGAAAAACTGTTTTTT
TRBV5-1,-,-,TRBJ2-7,CASSLFGVASYEQYF,TGCGCCAGCAGCTTGTTCGGGGTAGCCAGCTACGAGCAGTACTTC
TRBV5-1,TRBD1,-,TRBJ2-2,CASAPGTGDTGELFF,TGCGCCAGCGCCCCCGGAACAGGGGACACCGGGGAGCTGTTTTTT
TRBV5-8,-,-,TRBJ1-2,CASSPDSRAYGYTF,TGTGCCAGCAGCCCGGACAGCAGAGCCTATGGCTACACCTTC
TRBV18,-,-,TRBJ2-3,CASSRTASGTDTQYF,TGTGCCAGCTCCCGGACAGCGTCGGGCACAGATACGCAGTATTTT
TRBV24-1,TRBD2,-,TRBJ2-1,CATSDSSAGSGGIYNEQFF,TGTGCCACCAGTGATTCCAGTGCGGGTTCCGGGGGGATTTACAATGAGCAGTTCTTC
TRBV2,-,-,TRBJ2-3,CASSAFQADTDTQYF,TGTGCCAGCAGTGCCTTCCAAGCCGACACAGATACGCAGTATTTT
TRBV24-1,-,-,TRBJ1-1,CATSGSSAGIRPTEAFF,TGTGCCACCAGTGGTAGCAGCGCAGGGATCCGTCCGACTGAAGCTTTCTTT
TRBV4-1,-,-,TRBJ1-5,CASSRGQTEEPQHF,TGCGCCAGCAGCCGAGGACAGACAGAAGAGCCCCAGCATTTT
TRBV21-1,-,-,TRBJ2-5,CASSKDKTGTKETQYF,TGTGCCAGCAGCAAGGATAAGACAGGGACGAAAGAGACCCAGTACTTC
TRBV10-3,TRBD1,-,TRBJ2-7,CAATGGAREQYF,TGTGCGGCTACAGGGGGCGCAAGGGAGCAGTACTTC
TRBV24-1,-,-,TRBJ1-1,CATSGGTTEAFF,TGTGCCACCAGTGGCGGGACCACTGAAGCTTTCTTT
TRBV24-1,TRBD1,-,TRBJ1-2,CATSDSGNTGVGGYTF,TGTGCCACCAGTGATTCGGGGAACACAGGGGTTGGTGGCTACACCTTC
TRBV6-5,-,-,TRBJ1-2,CASRDNRVHGYTF,TGTGCCAGCAGGGACAACAGGGTCCATGGCTACACCTTC
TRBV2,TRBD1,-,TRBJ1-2,CASSRDRGYYGYTF,TGTGCCAGCAGCCGGGACAGGGGGTACTATGGCTACACCTTC
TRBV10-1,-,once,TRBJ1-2,CASSAPRGGSHGYTF,TGCGCCAGCAGTGCCCCCAGGGGAGGGTCCCATGGCTACACCTTC
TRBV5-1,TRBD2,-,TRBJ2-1,CASSLGLAGGPTYNEQFF,TGCGCCAGCAGCTTGGGACTAGCGGGAGGGCCAACCTACAATGAGCAGTTCTTC
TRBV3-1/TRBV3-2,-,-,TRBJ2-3,CASSQGVGGEDTQYF,TGTGCCAGCAGCCAAGGGGTTGGCGGGGAGGATACGCAGTATTTT
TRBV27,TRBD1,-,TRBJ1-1,CASSWGFGQANTEAFF,TGTGCCAGCAGTTGGGGGTTTGGACAGGCGAACACTGAAGCTTTCTTT
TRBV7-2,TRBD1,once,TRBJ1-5,CASSPDRGWRQPQHF,TGTGCCAGCAGTCCCGACAGGGGTTGGCGACAGCCCCAGCATTTT
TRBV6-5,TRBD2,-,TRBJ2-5,CASSYGEGTQYF,TGTGCCAGCAGTTACGGGGAGGGGACCCAGTACTTC
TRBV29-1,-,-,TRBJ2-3,CSVEGLRTPLFTDTQYF,TGCAGCGTTGAAGGGCTCCGGACACCGCTTTTCACAGATACGCAGTATTTT
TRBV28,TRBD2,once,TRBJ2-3,CASSFPQAGGGTDTQYF,TGTGCCAGCAGTTTCCCGCAAGCGGGAGGCGGCACAGATACGCAGTATTTT
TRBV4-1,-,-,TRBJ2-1,CASSQDPPATSRGEQFF,TGCGCCAGCAGCCAAGACCCACCAGCGACTAGTCGCGGTGAGCAGTTCTTC
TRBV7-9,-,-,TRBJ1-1,CASEGVLSEAFF,TGTGCCAGCGAGGGGGTCCTCTCTGAAGCTTTCTTT
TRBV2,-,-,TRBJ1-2,CASGNEGASGYTF,TGTGCCAGCGGGAACGAGGGTGCATCCGGCTACACCTTC
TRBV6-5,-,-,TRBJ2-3,CASTSDTDTQYF,TGTGCCAGCACCTCAGATACAGATACGCAGTATTTT
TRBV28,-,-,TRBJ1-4,CASSSQGRGANEKLFF,TGTGCCAGCAGTTCCCAGGGGAGGGGTGCGAATGAAAAACTGTTTTTT
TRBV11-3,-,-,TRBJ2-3,CASSLGAAGTDTQYF,TGTGCCAGCAGCTTAGGGGCAGCAGGCACAGATACGCAGTATTTT
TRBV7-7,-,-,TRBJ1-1,CASSLSGNTEAFF,TGTGCTAGCAGCTTATCTGGCAACACTGAAGCTTTCTTT
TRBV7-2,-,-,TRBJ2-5,CASSFGGDQETQYF,TGTGCCAGCAGCTTCGGCGGGGACCAAGAGACCCAGTACTTC
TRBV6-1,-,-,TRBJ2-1,CASSDRDLFYNEQFF,TGTGCCAGCAGTGACCGGGACTTATTTTACAATGAGCAGTTCTTC
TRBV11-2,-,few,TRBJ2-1,CASSSLYTNEQFF,TGTGCCAGCAGCTCCCTATATACGAATGAGCAGTTCTTC
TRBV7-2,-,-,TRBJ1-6,CASSLVYLEGNSPLHF,TGTGCCAGCAGCTTAGTTTATCTGGAGGGTAATTCACCCCTCCACTTT
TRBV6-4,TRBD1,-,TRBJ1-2,CASTRDSPYGYTF,TGTGCCAGCACCAGGGACAGTCCCTATGGCTACACCTTC
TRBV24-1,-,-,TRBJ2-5,CATSDKRQIQETQYF,TGTGCCACCAGTGACAAAAGACAGATACAAGAGACCCAGTACTTC
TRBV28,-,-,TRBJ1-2,CASSLWAGNYGYTF,TGTGCCAGCAGTTTATGGGCAGGGAACTATGGCTACACCTTC